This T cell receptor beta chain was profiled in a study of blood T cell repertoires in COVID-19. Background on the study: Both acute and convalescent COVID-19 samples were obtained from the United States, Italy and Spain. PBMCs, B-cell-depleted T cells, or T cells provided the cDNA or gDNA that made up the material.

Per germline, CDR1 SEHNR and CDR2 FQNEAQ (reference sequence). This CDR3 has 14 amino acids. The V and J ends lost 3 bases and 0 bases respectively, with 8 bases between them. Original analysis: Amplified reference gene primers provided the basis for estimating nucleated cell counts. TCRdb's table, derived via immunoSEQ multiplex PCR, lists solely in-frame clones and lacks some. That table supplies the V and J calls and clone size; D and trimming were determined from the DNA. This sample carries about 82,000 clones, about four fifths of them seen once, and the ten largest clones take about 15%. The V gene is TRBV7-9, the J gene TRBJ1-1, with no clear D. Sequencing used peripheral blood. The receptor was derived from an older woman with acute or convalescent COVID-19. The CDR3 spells CASSLYSLNTEAFF. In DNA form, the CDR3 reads TGTGCCAGCAGCTTGTACAGTTTGAACACTGAAGCTTTCTTT. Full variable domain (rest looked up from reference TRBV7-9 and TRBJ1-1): DTGVSQNPRHKITKRGQNVTFRCDPISEHNRLYWYRQTLGQGPEFLTYFQNEAQLEKSRLLSDRFSAERPKGSFSTLEIQRTEQGDSAMYLCASSLYSLNTEAFFGQGTRLTVV.